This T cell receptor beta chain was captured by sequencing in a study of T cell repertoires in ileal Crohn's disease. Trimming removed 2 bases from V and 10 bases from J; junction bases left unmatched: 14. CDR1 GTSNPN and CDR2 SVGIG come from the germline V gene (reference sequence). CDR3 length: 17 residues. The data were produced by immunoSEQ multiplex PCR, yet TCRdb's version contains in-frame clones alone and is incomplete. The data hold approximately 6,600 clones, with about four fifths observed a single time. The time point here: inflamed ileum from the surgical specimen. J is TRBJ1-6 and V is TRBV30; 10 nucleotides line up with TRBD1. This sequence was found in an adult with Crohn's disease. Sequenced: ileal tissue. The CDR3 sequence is CAWSLGGGQGIGSPLHF. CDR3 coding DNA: TGTGCCTGGAGTCTCGGCGGGGGACAGGGGATCGGGTCACCCCTCCACTTT.